This T cell receptor (beta chain) originates from a study of blood T cell repertoires in COVID-19. For the study at large: T cells, B-cell-depleted T cells, or PBMCs provided the cDNA or gDNA that served as material.

The germline V and J ends were trimmed by 5 bases and 1 base, with 14 bases remaining between them. Germline CDR1 is SGHVS and CDR2 is FQNEAQ. CDR3 length: 15 amino acids. Authors' data handling: Cell counts per sample came from amplifying reference gene primers. Data came from immunoSEQ multiplex PCR; TCRdb stores just in-frame clones and leaves some out. The V and J calls and the clone size are those of that table, but D and trimming were determined from the DNA. Of 250,000 to 350,000 clones in the sample, about 87% were seen once. Seattle's enrolled individuals joined amid active infection and were then monitored longitudinally.

The V gene is TRBV7-8, the J gene TRBJ1-1; D might be TRBD1 (6 bases). The sample comprised peripheral blood. The receptor was derived from a woman aged 45-59 years with COVID-19, enrolled during active disease. The CDR3 is CASSVSGAGNTEAFF. The CDR3 coding sequence is TGTGCCAGCAGCGTCTCAGGGGCGGGGAACACTGAAGCTTTCTTT.